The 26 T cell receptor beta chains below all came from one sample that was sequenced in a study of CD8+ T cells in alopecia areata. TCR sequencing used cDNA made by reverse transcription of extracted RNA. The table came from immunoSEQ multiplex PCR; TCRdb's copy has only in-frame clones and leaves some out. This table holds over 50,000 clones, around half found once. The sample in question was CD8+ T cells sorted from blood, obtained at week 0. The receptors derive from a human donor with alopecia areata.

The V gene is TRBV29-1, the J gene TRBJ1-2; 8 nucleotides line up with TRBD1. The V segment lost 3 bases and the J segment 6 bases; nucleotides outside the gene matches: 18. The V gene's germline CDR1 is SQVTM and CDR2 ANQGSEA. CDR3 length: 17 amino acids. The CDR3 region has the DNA TGCAGCGTTGATAGTGATGTCACGGACAGGGAATTTCATGGCTACACCTTC. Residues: CSVDSDVTDREFHGYTF.

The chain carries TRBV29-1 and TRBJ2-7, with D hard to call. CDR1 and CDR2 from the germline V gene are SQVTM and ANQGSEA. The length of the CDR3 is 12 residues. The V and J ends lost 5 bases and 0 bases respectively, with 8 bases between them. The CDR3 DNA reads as TGCAGCGTTTTGGAGAGCTCCTACGAGCAGTACTTC. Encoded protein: CSVLESSYEQYF.

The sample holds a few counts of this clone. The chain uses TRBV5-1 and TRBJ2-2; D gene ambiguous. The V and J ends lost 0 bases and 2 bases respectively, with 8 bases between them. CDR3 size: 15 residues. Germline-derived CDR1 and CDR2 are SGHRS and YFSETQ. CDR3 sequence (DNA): TGCGCCAGCAGCTTGGCCGGTGGTAACACCGGGGAGCTGTTTTTT. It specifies CASSLAGGNTGELFF.

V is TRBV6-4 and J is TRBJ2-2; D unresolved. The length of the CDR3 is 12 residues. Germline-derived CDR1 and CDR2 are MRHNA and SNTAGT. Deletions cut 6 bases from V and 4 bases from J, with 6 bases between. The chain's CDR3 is CASRDGTGELFF. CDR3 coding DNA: TGTGCCAGCAGAGACGGCACCGGGGAGCTGTTTTTT.

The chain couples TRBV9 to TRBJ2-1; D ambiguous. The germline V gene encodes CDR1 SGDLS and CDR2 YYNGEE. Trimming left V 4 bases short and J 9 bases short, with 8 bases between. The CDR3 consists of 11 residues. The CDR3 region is CASSSMSEQFF. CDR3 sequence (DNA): TGTGCCAGCAGCTCAATGAGTGAGCAGTTCTTC.

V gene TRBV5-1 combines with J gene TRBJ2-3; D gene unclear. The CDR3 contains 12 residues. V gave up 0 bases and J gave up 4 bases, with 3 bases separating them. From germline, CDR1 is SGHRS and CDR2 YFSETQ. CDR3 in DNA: TGCGCCAGCAGCTTGGCACCAGATACGCAGTATTTT. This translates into CASSLAPDTQYF.

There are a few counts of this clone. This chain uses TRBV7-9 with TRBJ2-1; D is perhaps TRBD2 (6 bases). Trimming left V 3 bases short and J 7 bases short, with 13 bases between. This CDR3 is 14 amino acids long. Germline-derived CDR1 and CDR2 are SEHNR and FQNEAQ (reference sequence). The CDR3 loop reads CASSLSGSRNEQFF. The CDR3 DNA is TGTGCCAGCAGCTTGTCCGGGAGTAGGAATGAGCAGTTCTTC. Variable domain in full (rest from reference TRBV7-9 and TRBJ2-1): DTGVSQNPRHKITKRGQNVTFRCDPISEHNRLYWYRQTLGQGPEFLTYFQNEAQLEKSRLLSDRFSAERPKGSFSTLEIQRTEQGDSAMYLCASSLSGSRNEQFFGPGTRLTVL.

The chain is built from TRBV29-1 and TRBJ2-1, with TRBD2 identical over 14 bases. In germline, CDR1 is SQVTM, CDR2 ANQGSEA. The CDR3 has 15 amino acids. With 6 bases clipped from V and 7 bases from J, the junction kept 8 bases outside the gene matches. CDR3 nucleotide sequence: TGCAGCGTGGTCCCCGGGACTAGCGGGAGTAATGAGCAGTTCTTC. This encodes CSVVPGTSGSNEQFF.

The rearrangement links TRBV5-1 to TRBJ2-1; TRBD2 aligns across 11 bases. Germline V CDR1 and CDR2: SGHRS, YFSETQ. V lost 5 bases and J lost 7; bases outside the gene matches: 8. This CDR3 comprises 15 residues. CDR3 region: CASSARTSGYNEQFF. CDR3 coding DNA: TGCGCCAGCAGTGCACGGACTAGCGGGTATAATGAGCAGTTCTTC. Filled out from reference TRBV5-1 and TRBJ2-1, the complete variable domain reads KAGVTQTPRYLIKTRGQQVTLSCSPISGHRSVSWYQQTPGQGLQFLFEYFSETQRNKGNFPGRFSGRQFSNSRSEMNVSTLELGDSALYLCASSARTSGYNEQFFGPGTRLTVL.

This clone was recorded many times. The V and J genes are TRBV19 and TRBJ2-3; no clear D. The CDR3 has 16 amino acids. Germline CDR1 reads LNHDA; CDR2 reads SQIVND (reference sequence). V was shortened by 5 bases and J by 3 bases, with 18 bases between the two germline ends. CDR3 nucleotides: TGTGCCAGTAGTCCCCCCCTGTGGGCCGGAACAGATACGCAGTATTTT. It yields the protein CASSPPLWAGTDTQYF. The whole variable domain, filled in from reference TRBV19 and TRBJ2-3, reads DGGITQSPKYLFRKEGQNVTLSCEQNLNHDAMYWYRQDPGQGLRLIYYSQIVNDFQKGDIAEGYSVSREKKESFPLTVTSAQKNPTAFYLCASSPPLWAGTDTQYFGPGTRLTVL.

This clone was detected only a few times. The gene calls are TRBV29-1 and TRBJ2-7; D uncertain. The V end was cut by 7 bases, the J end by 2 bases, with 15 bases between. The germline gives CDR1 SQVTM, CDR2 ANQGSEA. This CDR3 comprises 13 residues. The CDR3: CSAAHPGPYEQYF. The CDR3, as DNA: TGCAGCGCTGCCCATCCCGGGCCCTACGAGCAGTACTTC.

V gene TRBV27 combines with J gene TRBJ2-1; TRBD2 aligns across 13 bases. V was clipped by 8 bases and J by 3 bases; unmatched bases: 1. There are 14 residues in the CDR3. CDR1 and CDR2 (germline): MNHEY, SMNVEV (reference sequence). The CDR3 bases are TGTGCCAGCGGACTAGCGGGAGTCTACAATGAGCAGTTCTTC. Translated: CASGLAGVYNEQFF.

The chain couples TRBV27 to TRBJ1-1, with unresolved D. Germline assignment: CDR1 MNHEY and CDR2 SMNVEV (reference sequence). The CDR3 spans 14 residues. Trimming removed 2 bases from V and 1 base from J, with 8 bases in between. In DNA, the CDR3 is TGTGCCAGCAGTTTAACTAACAGGAACACTGAAGCTTTCTTT. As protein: CASSLTNRNTEAFF.

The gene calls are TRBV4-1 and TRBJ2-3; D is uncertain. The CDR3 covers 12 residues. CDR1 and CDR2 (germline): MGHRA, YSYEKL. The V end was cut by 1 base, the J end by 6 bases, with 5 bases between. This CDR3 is CASSQVADTQYF. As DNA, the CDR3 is TGCGCCAGCAGCCAAGTAGCTGATACGCAGTATTTT.

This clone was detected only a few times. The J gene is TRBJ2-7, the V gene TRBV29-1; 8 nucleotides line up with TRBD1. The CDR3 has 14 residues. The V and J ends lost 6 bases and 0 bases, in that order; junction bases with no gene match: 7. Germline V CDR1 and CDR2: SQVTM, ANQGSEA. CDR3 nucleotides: TGCAGCGTGTGCCGGACAGGGAACTCCTACGAGCAGTACTTC. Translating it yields CSVCRTGNSYEQYF.

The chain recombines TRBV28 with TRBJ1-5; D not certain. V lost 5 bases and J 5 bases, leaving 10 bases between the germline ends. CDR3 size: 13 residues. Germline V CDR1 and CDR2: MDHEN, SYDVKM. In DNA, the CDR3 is TGTGCCAGCAGTCCCATCCGGGATCAGCCCCAGCATTTT. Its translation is CASSPIRDQPQHF.

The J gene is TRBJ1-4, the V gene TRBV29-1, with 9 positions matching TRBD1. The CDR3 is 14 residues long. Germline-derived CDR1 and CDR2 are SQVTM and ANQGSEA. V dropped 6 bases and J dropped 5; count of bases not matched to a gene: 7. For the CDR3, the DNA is TGCAGCGTCGACTCCGGGACAGGGAATGAAAAACTGTTTTTT. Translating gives CSVDSGTGNEKLFF.

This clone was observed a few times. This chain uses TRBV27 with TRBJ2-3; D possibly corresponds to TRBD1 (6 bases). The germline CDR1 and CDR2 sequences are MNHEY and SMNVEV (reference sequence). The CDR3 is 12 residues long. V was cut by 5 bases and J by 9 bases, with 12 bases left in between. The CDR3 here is CASSAQGGTQYF. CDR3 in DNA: TGTGCCAGCAGTGCACAGGGCGGCACGCAGTATTTT.

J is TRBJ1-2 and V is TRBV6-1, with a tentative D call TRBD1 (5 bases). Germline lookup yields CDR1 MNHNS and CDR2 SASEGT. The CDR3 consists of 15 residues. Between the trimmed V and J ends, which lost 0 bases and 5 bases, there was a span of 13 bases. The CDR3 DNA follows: TGTGCCAGCAGTGAAGCAGGGCAGGGAGCGTATGGCTACACCTTC. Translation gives CASSEAGQGAYGYTF.

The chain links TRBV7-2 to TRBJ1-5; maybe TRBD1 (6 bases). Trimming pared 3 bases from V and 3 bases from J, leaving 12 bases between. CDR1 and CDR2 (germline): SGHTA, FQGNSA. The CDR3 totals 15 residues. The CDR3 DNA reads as TGTGCCAGCAGCTTGTGGGACAACGTCAATCAGCCCCAGCATTTT. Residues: CASSLWDNVNQPQHF.

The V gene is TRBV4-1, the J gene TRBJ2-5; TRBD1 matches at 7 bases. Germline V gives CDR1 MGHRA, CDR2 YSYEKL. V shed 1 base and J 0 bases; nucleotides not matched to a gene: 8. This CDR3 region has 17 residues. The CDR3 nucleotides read TGCGCCAGCAGCCAAGTTCACAGGGGCGAGTACCAAGAGACCCAGTACTTC. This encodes CASSQVHRGEYQETQYF.

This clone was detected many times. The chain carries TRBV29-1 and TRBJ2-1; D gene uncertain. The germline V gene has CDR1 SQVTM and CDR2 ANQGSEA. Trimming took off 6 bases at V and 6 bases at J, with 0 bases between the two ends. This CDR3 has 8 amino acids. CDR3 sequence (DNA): TGCAGCGTCAATGAGCAGTTCTTC. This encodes CSVNEQFF.

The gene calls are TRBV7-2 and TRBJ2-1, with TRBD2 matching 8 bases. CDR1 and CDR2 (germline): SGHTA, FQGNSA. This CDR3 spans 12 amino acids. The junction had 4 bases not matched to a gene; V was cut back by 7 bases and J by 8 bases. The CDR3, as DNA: TGTGCCAGCAAGCGGGAGTGGGATGAGCAGTTCTTC. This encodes CASKREWDEQFF.

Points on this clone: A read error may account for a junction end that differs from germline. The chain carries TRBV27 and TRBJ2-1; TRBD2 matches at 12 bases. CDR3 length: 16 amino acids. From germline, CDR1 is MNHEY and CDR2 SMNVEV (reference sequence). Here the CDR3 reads CASSVSGTSGYNEQFF. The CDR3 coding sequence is TGTGCCAGCAGTGTATCCGGGACTAGCGGGTACAATGAGCAGTTCTTC.

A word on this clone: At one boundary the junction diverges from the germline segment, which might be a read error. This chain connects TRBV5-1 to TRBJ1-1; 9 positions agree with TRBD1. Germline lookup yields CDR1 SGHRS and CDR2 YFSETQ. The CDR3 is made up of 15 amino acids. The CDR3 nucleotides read TGTGCCAGCAGCTTGATACAGGGGGCCAACACTGAAGCTTTCTTT. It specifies CASSLIQGANTEAFF.

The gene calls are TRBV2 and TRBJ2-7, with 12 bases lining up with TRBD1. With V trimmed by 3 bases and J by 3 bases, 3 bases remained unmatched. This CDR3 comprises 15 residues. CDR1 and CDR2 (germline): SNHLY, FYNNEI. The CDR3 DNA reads TGTGCCAGCAGTGATAGGGACAGGGGGCTCTACGAGCAGTACTTC. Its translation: CASSDRDRGLYEQYF.